Listed below are T cell receptor beta chains from one sample, sequenced in a study of blood T cell repertoires in COVID-19. This table comes from immunoSEQ multiplex PCR, and its TCRdb copy is limited to in-frame clones, with some not included. Here the sample spans 200,000 to 250,000 clones, under 90% being singletons. Specimen: peripheral blood. These receptors were taken from a woman older than 75 with active or convalescent COVID-19. Both conserved end residues are part of each CDR3. The D gene is left open where the match is weak. The listing skips clone size in some rows; elsewhere it reads once, few, many or a size class.

v_gene	d_gene	j_gene	abundance	CDR3nt	CDR3aa
TRBV2	TRBD1	TRBJ1-1	.	TGTGCCAGCAATTCCCTTACAGGGGACACTGAAGCTTTCTTT	CASNSLTGDTEAFF
TRBV7-3	.	TRBJ2-7	.	TGTGCCAGCAGCCTTGGCAGGGGGAGGGAGCAGTACTTC	CASSLGRGREQYF
TRBV6-5	.	TRBJ2-1	.	TGTGCCAGCAGCCTTGACATCCACAATGAGCAGTTCTTC	CASSLDIHNEQFF
TRBV28	TRBD2	TRBJ2-1	.	TGTGCCAGCAGTTTCTACCTAGCGGGGTTTAATGAGCAGTTCTTC	CASSFYLAGFNEQFF
TRBV19	TRBD1	TRBJ2-7	.	TGTGCCAGTAGTATAGAGGGGACAGGGCGGCACGAGCAGTACTTC	CASSIEGTGRHEQYF
TRBV19	.	TRBJ1-2	.	TGTGCCAGTACCTTGGAGGACAGCGGCTACACCTTC	CASTLEDSGYTF
TRBV9	.	TRBJ2-5	.	TGTGCCAGCAGCGTAGCAGCTGTACAGGGAAGGTGGGAGACCCAGTACTTC	CASSVAAVQGRWETQYF
TRBV11-2	.	TRBJ2-5	.	TGTGCCAGCACCTCCAATCGGCAAGAGACCCAGTACTTC	CASTSNRQETQYF
TRBV5-5	TRBD2	TRBJ2-1	.	TGTGCCAGCAGCTCCCGGGAGGGCTCCTACAATGAGCAGTTCTTC	CASSSREGSYNEQFF
TRBV5-1	TRBD2	TRBJ2-4	once	TGCGCCAGCAGCTTGCTAGCTAGCGGGAGCCAAAACATTCAGTACTTC	CASSLLASGSQNIQYF
TRBV29-1	TRBD2	TRBJ2-1	few	TGCAGCGTTGAGTTACTAGCGGGAATCGACAATGAGCAGTTCTTC	CSVELLAGIDNEQFF
TRBV2	TRBD1	TRBJ1-5	few	TGTGCCAGCAGGGGGGACAGAGATCAGCCCCAGCATTTT	CASRGDRDQPQHF
TRBV9	TRBD1	TRBJ1-4	few	TGTGCCAGCAGTGGACAGGGAATGGGTGAAAAACTGTTTTTT	CASSGQGMGEKLFF
TRBV5-1	.	TRBJ2-5	.	TGCGCCAGCAGCTTGGCCAGGGGCGGAGAAGGAGAGACCCAGTACTTC	CASSLARGGEGETQYF
TRBV5-1	TRBD2	TRBJ2-3	.	TGCGCCACGAATAGCGGGGGTACAGATACGCAGTATTTT	CATNSGGTDTQYF
TRBV5-6	.	TRBJ2-5	.	TGTGCCAGCAGCTTGGTCAGTTTACGAGAGACCCAGTACTTC	CASSLVSLRETQYF
TRBV9	.	TRBJ1-1	.	TGTGCCAGCAGCGAATCGAGCCAGAACACTGAAGCTTTCTTT	CASSESSQNTEAFF
TRBV20-1	TRBD1	TRBJ2-7	.	TGCAGTGCTAGTTACGGGACAGGGGGCAGCTACGAGCAGTACTTC	CSASYGTGGSYEQYF
TRBV7-2	TRBD1	TRBJ1-1	.	TGTGCCAGCAGCTTACAGACAGGGCTGAACACTGAAGCTTTCTTT	CASSLQTGLNTEAFF
TRBV7-8	TRBD2	TRBJ2-6	.	TGTGCCAGCAGCCCGACTAGCGGGAGGGCCCCTGGGGCCAACGTCCTGACTTTC	CASSPTSGRAPGANVLTF
TRBV30	.	TRBJ1-6	.	TGTGCCTGGAGTAGGGAGGGGACATTAGGGTCACCCCTCCACTTT	CAWSREGTLGSPLHF
TRBV7-2	TRBD1	TRBJ1-5	.	TGTGCCAGCAGCTTAACCGGGACAGTCAATCAGCCCCAGCATTTT	CASSLTGTVNQPQHF
TRBV29-1	.	TRBJ2-3	.	TGCAGCGTTGAAGATAGGTCGACAGTCACAGATACGCAGTATTTT	CSVEDRSTVTDTQYF
TRBV29-1	TRBD2	TRBJ2-3	.	TGCAGCGTTTCAATAGCGGGAGGGTTCGATACGCAGTATTTT	CSVSIAGGFDTQYF
TRBV9	.	TRBJ1-6	.	TGTGCCAGCAGCCCAAACCTAGGCGGTTCACCCCTCCACTTT	CASSPNLGGSPLHF
TRBV6-5	.	TRBJ2-1	.	TGTGCCAGCAGTCGAGACTACCGAGCTGGTAATGAGCAGTTCTTC	CASSRDYRAGNEQFF
TRBV6-5	.	TRBJ1-1	.	TGTGCCAGCAGTTACAACCCGGGCACTGAAGCTTTCTTT	CASSYNPGTEAFF